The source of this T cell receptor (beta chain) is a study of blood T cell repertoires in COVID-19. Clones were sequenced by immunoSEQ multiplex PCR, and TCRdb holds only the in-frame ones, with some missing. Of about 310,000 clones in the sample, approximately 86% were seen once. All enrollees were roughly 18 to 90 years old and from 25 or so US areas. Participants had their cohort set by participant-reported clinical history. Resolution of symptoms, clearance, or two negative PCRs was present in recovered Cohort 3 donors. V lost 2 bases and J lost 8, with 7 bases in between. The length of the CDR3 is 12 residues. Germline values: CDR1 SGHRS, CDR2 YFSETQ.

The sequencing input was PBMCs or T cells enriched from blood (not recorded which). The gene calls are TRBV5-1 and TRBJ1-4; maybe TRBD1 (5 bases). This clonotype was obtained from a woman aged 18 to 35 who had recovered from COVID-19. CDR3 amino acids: CASSLNREKLFF. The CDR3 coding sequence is TGCGCCAGCAGCTTAAACAGGGAAAAACTGTTTTTT. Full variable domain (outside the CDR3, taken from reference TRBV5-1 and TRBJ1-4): KAGVTQTPRYLIKTRGQQVTLSCSPISGHRSVSWYQQTPGQGLQFLFEYFSETQRNKGNFPGRFSGRQFSNSRSEMNVSTLELGDSALYLCASSLNREKLFFGSGTQLSVL.